A single sample gave rise to the 5 T cell receptor beta chains below, sequenced in a study of T cell repertoires in cytomegalovirus infection. TCRdb re-analysed the reads in MiXCR, keeping a single row per CDR3 protein. This table has about 340,000 distinct CDR3 sequences, roughly 29% appearing once. Their antigen targets remain unknown. This material consisted of cultured PBMCs, taken from culture after CMV antigen stimulation. These receptors all stem from a human donor in good health (CMV status not recorded). Some clones in this sample may be carry-over from other donors' samples.

This clonotype was detected only a few times. The V gene is TRBV4-1, the J gene TRBJ1-1; a possible D gene is TRBD1 (5 bases). The CDR3 has 16 residues. The germline gives CDR1 MGHRA, CDR2 YSYEKL. Trimming took 4 bases from V and 1 from J, leaving 16 bases between them. CDR3 residues: CASSLFGGSTNTEAFF. The CDR3 DNA reads TGCGCCAGCAGCCTCTTTGGGGGTTCAACGAACACTGAAGCTTTCTTT.

This clonotype has a count of ten or more. The chain has TRBV7-8 and TRBJ2-1; no clear D gene. CDR3 length: 13 residues. Deletions cut 5 bases from V and 9 bases from J, with 14 bases between. Germline V gene lookup returns CDR1 SGHVS and CDR2 FQNEAQ. The CDR3 region has the DNA TGTGCCAGCAGCCCAGAACTTGGGTCTGAGCAGTTCTTC. Its protein is CASSPELGSEQFF.

This clonotype was seen a single time. The chain carries TRBV3-1 and TRBJ2-5, with D unresolved. Trimming left V 0 bases short and J 1 base short, with 9 bases between. The CDR3 covers 15 residues. Germline lookup yields CDR1 LGHDT and CDR2 YNNKEL (reference sequence). Here the CDR3 DNA reads TGTGCCAGCAGCCAAGATGAGCACTTCCAAGAGACCCAGTACTTC. Its translation: CASSQDEHFQETQYF.

This clonotype has at least ten counts. This sequence joins TRBV7-2 and TRBJ2-3; D is perhaps TRBD2 (5 bases). The V end lost 1 base, the J end lost 5 bases, and 16 bases lay between the germline ends. CDR3 length: 16 residues. Germline CDR1 reads SGHTA; CDR2 reads FQGNSA. The CDR3 DNA reads as TGTGCCAGCAGCTTAGGGTCCCTGCTAGCTAGAGATACGCAGTATTTT. Protein sequence: CASSLGSLLARDTQYF.

The chain uses TRBV6-5 and TRBJ1-2; no definite D call. The CDR3 has 11 residues. Germline lookup yields CDR1 MNHEY and CDR2 SVGAGI. The germline V and J ends were trimmed by 2 bases and 7 bases, with 5 bases remaining between them. The CDR3 here is CASSYRGGYTF. The CDR3 DNA sequence: TGTGCCAGCAGTTACCGGGGTGGCTACACCTTC.